The 14 T cell receptor beta chains given below trace back to one sample, sequenced in a study of CD8 T cells in ankylosing spondylitis. TCRdb independently ran MiXCR on the 5' RACE reads; one entry per CDR3 protein. Among 100,000 or so distinct CDR3 sequences, more than 20% were seen once, and the ten largest hold about 12%. The sequencing input was synovial fluid, either unsorted or a sorted T cell fraction (not recorded which). The receptors shown here come from a male donor with ankylosing spondylitis.

This chain connects TRBV11-3 to TRBJ2-1; 10 positions match TRBD2. After removal of 5 bases from V and 5 bases from J, the junction contained 6 bases not matched to a gene. The CDR3 consists of 15 residues. CDR1 is SGHNT, CDR2 YENEEA, per germline. CDR3 sequence: CASSAGLAAHNEQFF. The CDR3 DNA reads as TGTGCCAGCAGCGCAGGACTAGCGGCGCACAATGAGCAGTTCTTC. Full variable domain (missing parts from reference TRBV11-3 and TRBJ2-1): EAGVVQSPRYKIIEKKQPVAFWCNPISGHNTLYWYLQNLGQGPELLIRYENEEAVDDSQLPKDRFSAERLKGVDSTLKIQPAELGDSAVYLCASSAGLAAHNEQFFGPGTRLTVL.

This clonotype appeared a few times. The chain recombines TRBV5-5 with TRBJ1-1; possibly TRBD1 for D (5 bases). Germline assignment: CDR1 SGHKS and CDR2 YYEKEE (reference sequence). Trimming pared 4 bases from V and 0 bases from J, leaving 10 bases between. CDR3 length: 14 amino acids. CDR3 nucleotide sequence: TGTGCCAGCAGCCCGACAGCCATGAACACTGAAGCTTTCTTT. Its translation: CASSPTAMNTEAFF. Complete variable domain (other parts from reference TRBV5-5 and TRBJ1-1): DAGVTQSPTHLIKTRGQQVTLRCSPISGHKSVSWYQQVLGQGPQFIFQYYEKEERGRGNFPDRFSARQFPNYSSELNVNALLLGDSALYLCASSPTAMNTEAFFGQGTRLTVV.

This clonotype was observed a few times. A much larger clone differs from this one at a single base, so this may be a read error. The chain links TRBV4-1 to TRBJ1-6; TRBD1 is a possible D gene (5 bases). The V end lost 6 bases, the J end lost 5 bases, and 11 bases lay between the germline ends. The CDR3 is 14 amino acids. Germline CDR1 and CDR2: MGHRA and YSYEKL. CDR3 in DNA: TGCGCCAGCAGTTCCGGGGGTGATAATTCACCCCTCCACTTT. Protein product: CASSSGGDNSPLHF.

V usage is TRBV5-1 and J usage is TRBJ2-6; D perhaps matches TRBD1 (6 bases). V was pared by 4 bases and J by 0 bases, with 14 bases between. The CDR3 loop spans 17 amino acids. Germline CDR1 SGHRS, CDR2 YFSETQ. The CDR3 region is CASSTDRTASGANVLTF. The CDR3, as DNA: TGCGCCAGCAGCACAGACCGGACAGCCTCTGGGGCCAACGTCCTGACTTTC.

The chain combines TRBV18 with TRBJ2-7, with D hard to call. V dropped 3 bases and J dropped 6 bases, with 9 bases sitting between them. There are 12 residues in the CDR3. Germline V gene sequence: CDR1 KGHSH, CDR2 LQKENI. The CDR3 here is CASSPSGLEQYF. CDR3 DNA sequence: TGTGCCAGCTCACCGTCGGGTCTCGAGCAGTACTTC.

This clonotype has more than one count but fewer than ten. The chain employs TRBV24-1 and TRBJ1-2; D is possibly TRBD1 (6 bases). Germline V gene sequence: CDR1 KGHDR, CDR2 SFDVKD. The germline V and J ends were trimmed by 9 bases and 8 bases, with 18 bases remaining between them. The CDR3 has 13 residues. CDR3 DNA: TGTGCCACCTCCGAAGACGGGGGCTGGGGCTACACCTTC. Amino acids: CATSEDGGWGYTF.

The chain recombines TRBV12-3 or TRBV12-4 with TRBJ1-2; D remains ambiguous. V was clipped by 2 bases and J by 4 bases, with 14 bases between them. The CDR3 runs to 15 residues. The DNA of the CDR3 is TGTGCCAGCAGTTTACAGGCAGGAGGTATCTATGGCTACACCTTC. It yields the protein CASSLQAGGIYGYTF.

This clonotype has a handful of counts. The gene calls are TRBV20-1 and TRBJ2-2, with D hard to call. Trimming shortened V by 5 bases and J by 3 bases, and 16 bases separated the two germline ends. Per the germline V gene, CDR1 is DFQATT and CDR2 is SNEGSKA (reference sequence). CDR3 length: 15 amino acids. CDR3 sequence reads: CSAQSPQSDTGELFF. DNA for the CDR3: TGCAGTGCTCAGAGCCCCCAATCGGACACCGGGGAGCTGTTTTTT.

This clonotype was detected ten times or more. The CDR3 bases are TGTGCCAGCAGCTTAGTAGGGGGCAATCAGCCCCAGCATTTT. Protein: CASSLVGGNQPQHF. V gene TRBV7-2 combines with J gene TRBJ1-5; the D gene is possibly TRBD1 (5 bases). Trimming cost V 1 base and J 2 bases, with 6 bases left between them. In germline, CDR1 is SGHTA, CDR2 FQGNSA. The CDR3 length is 14 residues.

This clonotype has only a few counts. The rearrangement uses TRBV29-1 and TRBJ2-1, with no clear D. Trimming left V 3 bases short and J 6 bases short, with 15 bases between. Germline V lookup: CDR1 SQVTM, CDR2 ANQGSEA. This CDR3 comprises 14 residues. CDR3 amino acids: CSVDRALFFNEQFF. CDR3 bases: TGCAGCGTTGACCGCGCTCTCTTCTTCAATGAGCAGTTCTTC.

This clonotype turned up a few times. Written as DNA, the CDR3 is TGTGCCAGCAGTTTCCGGGGGCAAACGGCTTTCTTT. Translating gives CASSFRGQTAFF. The chain joins TRBV27 to TRBJ1-1, with a weak D call TRBD1 (6 bases). Trimming removed 3 bases from V and 11 bases from J, with 13 bases in between. The CDR3 runs to 12 residues. CDR1 MNHEY and CDR2 SMNVEV come from the germline V gene (reference sequence).

The chain recombines TRBV3-1 with TRBJ2-7; D possibly corresponds to TRBD2 (5 bases). V was clipped by 4 bases and J by 2 bases, with 9 bases between them. CDR1 LGHDT and CDR2 YNNKEL come from the germline V gene (reference sequence). This CDR3 has 13 amino acids. CDR3 region: CASSRRSAYEQYF. CDR3 sequence (DNA): TGTGCCAGCAGCCGGAGGTCGGCCTACGAGCAGTACTTC.

This clonotype was picked up many times. This chain links TRBV4-1 with TRBJ2-5; maybe TRBD2 (5 bases). This CDR3 comprises 14 residues. The V gene's germline CDR1 is MGHRA and CDR2 YSYEKL. The V and J ends lost 1 base and 3 bases respectively, with 9 bases between them. CDR3 sequence (DNA): TGCGCCAGCAGCCAAGGTCCAGCGGAAGAGACCCAGTACTTC. It yields the protein CASSQGPAEETQYF.

This clonotype has only a few counts. J is TRBJ2-1 and V is TRBV5-1, with 14 bases lining up with TRBD2. In germline, CDR1 is SGHRS, CDR2 YFSETQ. V was pared by 5 bases and J by 8 bases, with 9 bases of the junction left unmatched. The CDR3 spans 16 residues. The CDR3 bases are TGCGCCAGCAGAGCCCCGGGACTAGCGGGAGTACATGAGCAGTTCTTC. The encoded protein is CASRAPGLAGVHEQFF.